This paragraph reports one T cell receptor beta chain. Its antigen is still unknown. This sample was taken from a study of cytomegalovirus exposure and HLA in healthy donors. The PCR had 60 Vbeta and 13 Jbeta primers. Sequenced by immunoSEQ multiplex PCR; TCRdb stores in-frame clones only, minus some. Of fewer than 200,000 clones in the sample, about 77% were seen once. The CDR3 sequence is 14 residues long. The germline V gene encodes CDR1 MGHRA and CDR2 YSYEKL. Trimming shortened V by 0 bases and J by 4 bases, and 8 bases separated the two germline ends. General study results and limits: Some segments of the V type, notably TRBV6-2 and TRBV6-3, were excluded as indistinguishable. The Asian-associated ancestry cluster reportedly had fewer N-insertions than the approximately 670-donor mean in a later analysis. HLA alleles showed associations with some 17,000 TCR beta sequences in a later analysis, at a 0.05 false discovery rate. Researchers catalogued over 150 TCR beta chains as cytomegalovirus-associated.

This receptor was identified in a man aged 55 to 70 in good health and CMV-seronegative. Source material: PBMCs. This chain links TRBV4-1 with TRBJ2-3, with D perhaps matching TRBD2 (5 bases). As DNA, the CDR3 is TGCGCCAGCAGCCAAGACGGGCGGGCAGATACGCAGTATTTT. Protein product: CASSQDGRADTQYF.